Described below is a single T cell receptor beta chain sequence and its context. V gave up 2 bases and J gave up 3 bases; unmatched junction bases: 3. The CDR3 runs 16 residues. Germline V CDR1 and CDR2: SGDLS, YYNGEE. The RNA, about 0.45 to 1 ug, was put through reverse transcription using random hexamers. MiXCR, run by TCRdb on the immunoSEQ multiplex PCR reads, gives a single entry per CDR3 protein. The sample records roughly 140,000 distinct CDR3 sequences, roughly 95% being singletons. The entry originates in a study of CD8 T cells in Susac syndrome. This sequence was found in a human donor with Susac syndrome. The gene calls are TRBV9 and TRBJ1-6; 9 nucleotides match TRBD1. Sequenced material: CD4+ T cells from PBMCs. The CDR3 DNA sequence: TGTGCCAGCAGCGTCAGGGGACAGGGCTATAATTCACCCCTCCACTTT. Translating it yields CASSVRGQGYNSPLHF.